These 3 T cell receptor beta chains came from one sample sequenced in a study of cytomegalovirus exposure and HLA in healthy donors. TCRdb's copy holds only in-frame clones and misses some; the assay was immunoSEQ multiplex PCR. The sample has roughly 100,000 clones, just under 95% seen once. Sequencing input: PBMCs. These receptors were taken from a woman aged 18-29 years in good health and CMV-seronegative.

V is TRBV2 and J is TRBJ2-1, with 8 positions matching TRBD2. The CDR3 covers 13 residues. The germline V gene has CDR1 SNHLY and CDR2 FYNNEI. The V and J ends lost 6 bases and 10 bases, in that order; junction bases with no gene match: 8. The DNA of the CDR3 is TGTGCCAGCAGAGTGGCGGGGGGCGGAGAGCAGTTCTTC. Protein sequence: CASRVAGGGEQFF. The full variable domain, rest sourced from reference TRBV2 and TRBJ2-1, is EPEVTQTPSHQVTQMGQEVILRCVPISNHLYFYWYRQILGQKVEFLVSFYNNEISEKSEIFDDQFSVERPDGSNFTLKIRSTKLEDSAMYFCASRVAGGGEQFFGPGTRLTVL.

The sample holds one count of this clone. The rearrangement links TRBV9 to TRBJ1-4; D perhaps matches TRBD1 (6 bases). Trimming stripped 1 base from V and 5 bases from J, with 18 bases between. The CDR3 is 17 residues long. The germline V gene has CDR1 SGDLS and CDR2 YYNGEE. The CDR3 sequence is CASSVRSGTSLNEKLFF. CDR3 coding DNA: TGTGCCAGCAGCGTAAGGAGTGGGACAAGCCTGAATGAAAAACTGTTTTTT.

This rearrangement joins TRBV30 to TRBJ2-3, with 10 nucleotides matching TRBD2. Germline V gives CDR1 GTSNPN, CDR2 SVGIG (reference sequence). The CDR3 length is 16 residues. J was trimmed by 7 bases and V by 2 bases; bases with no gene match: 12. The CDR3 reads CAWSTPAGGSGYTQYF. The CDR3 bases are TGTGCCTGGAGTACCCCAGCGGGGGGGTCCGGGTATACGCAGTATTTT.